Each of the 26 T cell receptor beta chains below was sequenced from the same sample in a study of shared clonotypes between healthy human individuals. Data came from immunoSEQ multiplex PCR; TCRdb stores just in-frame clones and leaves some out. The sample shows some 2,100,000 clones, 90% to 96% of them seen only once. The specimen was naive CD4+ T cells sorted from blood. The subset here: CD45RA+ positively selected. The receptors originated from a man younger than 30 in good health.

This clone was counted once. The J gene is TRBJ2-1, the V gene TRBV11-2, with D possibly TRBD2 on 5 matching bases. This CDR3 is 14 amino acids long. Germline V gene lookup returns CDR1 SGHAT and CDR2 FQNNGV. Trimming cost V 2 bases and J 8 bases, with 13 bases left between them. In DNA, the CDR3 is TGTGCCAGCAGCTTAACGGAGGTGTCCTATGAGCAGTTCTTC. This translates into CASSLTEVSYEQFF.

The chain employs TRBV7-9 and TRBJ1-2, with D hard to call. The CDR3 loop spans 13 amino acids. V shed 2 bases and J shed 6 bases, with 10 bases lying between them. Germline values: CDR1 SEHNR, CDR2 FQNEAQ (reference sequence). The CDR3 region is CASSLRQEDGYTF. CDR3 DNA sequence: TGTGCCAGCAGCTTAAGGCAGGAGGATGGCTACACCTTC.

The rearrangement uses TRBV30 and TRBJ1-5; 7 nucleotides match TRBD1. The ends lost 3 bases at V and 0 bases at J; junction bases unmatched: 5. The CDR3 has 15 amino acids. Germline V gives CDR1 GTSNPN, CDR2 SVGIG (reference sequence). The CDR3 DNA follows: TGTGCCTGGAGCGACAGGGTTTTTAGCAATCAGCCCCAGCATTTT. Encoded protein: CAWSDRVFSNQPQHF.

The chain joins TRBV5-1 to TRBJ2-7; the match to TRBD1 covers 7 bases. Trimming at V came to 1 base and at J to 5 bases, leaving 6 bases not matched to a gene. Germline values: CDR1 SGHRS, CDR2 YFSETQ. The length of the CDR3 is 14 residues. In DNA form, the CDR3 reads TGCGCCAGCAGCTTGTCCGGGACAGTGAACGAGCAGTACTTC. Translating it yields CASSLSGTVNEQYF.

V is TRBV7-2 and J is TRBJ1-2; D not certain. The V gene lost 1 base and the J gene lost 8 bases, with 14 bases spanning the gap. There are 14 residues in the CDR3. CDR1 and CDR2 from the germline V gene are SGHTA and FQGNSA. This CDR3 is CASSLDAAPWGYTF. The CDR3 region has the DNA TGTGCCAGCAGCTTAGATGCAGCCCCCTGGGGCTACACCTTC.

The chain's CDR3 is CASSYYRQGGTEAFF. In DNA, the CDR3 is TGTGCCAGCAGTTACTACAGACAGGGGGGTACTGAAGCTTTCTTT. The V gene is TRBV6-5, the J gene TRBJ1-1, with 9 bases lining up with TRBD1. V was clipped by 1 base and J by 5 bases; unmatched bases: 5. This CDR3 spans 15 amino acids. Germline lookup yields CDR1 MNHEY and CDR2 SVGAGI.

The CDR3 loop is CASSEPGLETDTQYF. The CDR3 DNA follows: TGTGCCAGCAGTGAACCCGGACTAGAGACAGATACGCAGTATTTT. The chain links TRBV6-1 to TRBJ2-3, with 7 bases aligning to TRBD2. The V and J ends lost 2 bases and 3 bases, in that order; junction bases with no gene match: 5. The CDR3 consists of 15 residues. Germline CDR1 reads MNHNS; CDR2 reads SASEGT.

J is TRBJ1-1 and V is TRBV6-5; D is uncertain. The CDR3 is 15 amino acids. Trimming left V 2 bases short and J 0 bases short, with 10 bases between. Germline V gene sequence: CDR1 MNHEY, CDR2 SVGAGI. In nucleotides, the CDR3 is TGTGCCAGCAGTTACAACGGTAGACTGAACACTGAAGCTTTCTTT. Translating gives CASSYNGRLNTEAFF.

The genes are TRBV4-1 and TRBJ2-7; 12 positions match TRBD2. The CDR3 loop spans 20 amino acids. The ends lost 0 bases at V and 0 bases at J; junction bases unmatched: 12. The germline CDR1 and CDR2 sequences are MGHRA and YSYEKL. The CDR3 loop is CASSQDPPTSGSASSYEQYF. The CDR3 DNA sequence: TGCGCCAGCAGCCAAGATCCCCCGACTAGCGGGAGCGCCAGCTCCTACGAGCAGTACTTC.

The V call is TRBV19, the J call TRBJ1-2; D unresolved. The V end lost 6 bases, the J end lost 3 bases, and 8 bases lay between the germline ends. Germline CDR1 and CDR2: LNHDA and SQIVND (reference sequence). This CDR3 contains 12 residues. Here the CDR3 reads CASSVRDYGYTF. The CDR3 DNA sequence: TGTGCCAGTAGCGTCCGGGACTATGGCTACACCTTC.

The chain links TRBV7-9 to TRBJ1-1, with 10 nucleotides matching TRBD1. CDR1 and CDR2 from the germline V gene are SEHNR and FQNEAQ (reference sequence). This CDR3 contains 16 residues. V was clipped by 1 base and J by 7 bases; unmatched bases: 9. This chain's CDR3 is CASSLGKDRGIGEAFF. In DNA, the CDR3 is TGTGCCAGCAGCTTAGGAAAGGACAGGGGGATAGGTGAAGCTTTCTTT.

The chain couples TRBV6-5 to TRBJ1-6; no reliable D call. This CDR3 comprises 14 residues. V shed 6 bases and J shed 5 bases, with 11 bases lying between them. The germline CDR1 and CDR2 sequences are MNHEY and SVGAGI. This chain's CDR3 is CASRPRHDNSPLHF. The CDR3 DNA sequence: TGTGCCAGCAGGCCACGGCATGATAATTCACCCCTCCACTTT.

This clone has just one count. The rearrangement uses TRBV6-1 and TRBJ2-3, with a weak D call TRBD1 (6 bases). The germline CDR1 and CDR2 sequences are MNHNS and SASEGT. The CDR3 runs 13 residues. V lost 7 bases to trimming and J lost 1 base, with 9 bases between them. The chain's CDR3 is CASTSGGTDTQYF. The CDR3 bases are TGTGCCAGCACTTCAGGGGGCACAGATACGCAGTATTTT.

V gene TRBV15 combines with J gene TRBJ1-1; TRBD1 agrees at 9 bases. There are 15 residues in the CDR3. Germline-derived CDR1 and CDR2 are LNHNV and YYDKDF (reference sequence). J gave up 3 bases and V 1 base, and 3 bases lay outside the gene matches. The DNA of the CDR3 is TGTGCCACCAGCAGAGGGGGACAGGGAGACACTGAAGCTTTCTTT. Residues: CATSRGGQGDTEAFF.

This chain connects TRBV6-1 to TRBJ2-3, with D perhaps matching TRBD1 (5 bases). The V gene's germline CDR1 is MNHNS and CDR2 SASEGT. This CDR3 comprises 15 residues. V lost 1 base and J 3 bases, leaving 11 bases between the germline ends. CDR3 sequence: CASSEEVRATDTQYF. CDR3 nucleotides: TGTGCCAGCAGTGAAGAAGTCAGGGCTACAGATACGCAGTATTTT.

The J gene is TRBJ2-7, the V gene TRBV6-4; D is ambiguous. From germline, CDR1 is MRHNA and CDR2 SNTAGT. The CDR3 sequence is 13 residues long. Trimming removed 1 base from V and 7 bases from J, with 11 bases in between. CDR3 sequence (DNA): TGTGCCAGCAGTGACTGGTTGTACGGGGAGCAGTACTTC. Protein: CASSDWLYGEQYF.

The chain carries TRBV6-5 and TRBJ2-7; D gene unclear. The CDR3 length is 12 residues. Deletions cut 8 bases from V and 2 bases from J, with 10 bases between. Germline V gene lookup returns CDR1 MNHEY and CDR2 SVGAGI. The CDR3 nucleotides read TGTGCCAGCCCTCGCGACACCTACGAGCAGTACTTC. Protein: CASPRDTYEQYF.

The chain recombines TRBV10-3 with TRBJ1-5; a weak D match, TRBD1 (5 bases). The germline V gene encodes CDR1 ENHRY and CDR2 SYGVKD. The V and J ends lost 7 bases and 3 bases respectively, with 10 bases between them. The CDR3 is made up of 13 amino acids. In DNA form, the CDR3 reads TGTGCCATCACCGACAGAGACAATCAGCCCCAGCATTTT. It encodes CAITDRDNQPQHF.

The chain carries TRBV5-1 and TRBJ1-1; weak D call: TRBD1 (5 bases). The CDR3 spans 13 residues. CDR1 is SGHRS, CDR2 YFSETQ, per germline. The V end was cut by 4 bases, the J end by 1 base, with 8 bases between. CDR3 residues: CASSHGQNTEAFF. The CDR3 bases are TGCGCCAGCAGCCATGGACAGAACACTGAAGCTTTCTTT.

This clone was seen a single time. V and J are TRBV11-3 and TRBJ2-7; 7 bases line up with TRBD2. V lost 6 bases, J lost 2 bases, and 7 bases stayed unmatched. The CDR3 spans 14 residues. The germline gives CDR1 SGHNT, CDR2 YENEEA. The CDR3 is CASSPSGLTYEQYF. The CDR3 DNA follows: TGTGCCAGCAGTCCTAGCGGTCTTACCTACGAGCAGTACTTC.

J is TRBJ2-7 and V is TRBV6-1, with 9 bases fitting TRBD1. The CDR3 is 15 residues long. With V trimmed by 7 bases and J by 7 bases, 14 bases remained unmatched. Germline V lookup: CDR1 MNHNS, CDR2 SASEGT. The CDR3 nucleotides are TGTGCCAGCATGCAACCGGGACAGGGACAAGAAGAGCAGTACTTC. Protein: CASMQPGQGQEEQYF.

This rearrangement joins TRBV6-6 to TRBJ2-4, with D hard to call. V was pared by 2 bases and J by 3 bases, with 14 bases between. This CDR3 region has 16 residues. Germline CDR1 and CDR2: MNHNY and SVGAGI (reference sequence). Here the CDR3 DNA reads TGTGCCAGCAGTTACAGTGGCAGATCATACAAAAACATTCAGTACTTC. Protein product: CASSYSGRSYKNIQYF.

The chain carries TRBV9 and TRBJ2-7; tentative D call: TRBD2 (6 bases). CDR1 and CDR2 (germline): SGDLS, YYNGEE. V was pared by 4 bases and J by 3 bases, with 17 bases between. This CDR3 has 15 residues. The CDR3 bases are TGTGCCAGCAGCTCTCACGGCGGGGCGATCTACGAGCAGTACTTC. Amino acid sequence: CASSSHGGAIYEQYF.

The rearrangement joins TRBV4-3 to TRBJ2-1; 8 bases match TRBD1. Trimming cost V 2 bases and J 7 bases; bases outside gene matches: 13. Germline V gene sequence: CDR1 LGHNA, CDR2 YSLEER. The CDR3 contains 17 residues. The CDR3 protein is CASSQFTGGAEGNEQFF. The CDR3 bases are TGCGCCAGCAGCCAATTCACAGGGGGAGCTGAGGGAAATGAGCAGTTCTTC.

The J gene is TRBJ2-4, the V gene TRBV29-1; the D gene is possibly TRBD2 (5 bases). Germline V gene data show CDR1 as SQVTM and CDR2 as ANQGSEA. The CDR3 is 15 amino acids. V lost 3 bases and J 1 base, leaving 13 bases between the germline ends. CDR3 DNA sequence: TGCAGCGTTGATGATGGGCCGGGGGCCAAAAACATTCAGTACTTC. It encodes CSVDDGPGAKNIQYF. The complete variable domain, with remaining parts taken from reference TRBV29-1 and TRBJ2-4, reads SAVISQKPSRDICQRGTSLTIQCQVDSQVTMMFWYRQQPGQSLTLIATANQGSEATYESGFVIDKFPISRPNLTFSTLTVSNMSPEDSSIYLCSVDDGPGAKNIQYFGAGTRLSVL.

The CDR3, as DNA: TGTGCCAGCTCACCCCCGTCCGGGGGGCCCTCCTACAATGAGCAGTTCTTC. This translates into CASSPPSGGPSYNEQFF. V gene TRBV18 combines with J gene TRBJ2-1; possible D gene TRBD2, 7 bases. Trimming took 3 bases from V and 0 from J, leaving 15 bases between them. CDR3 length: 17 residues. Germline values: CDR1 KGHSH, CDR2 LQKENI.